This T cell receptor beta chain was profiled in a study of spatial heterogeneity in lung cancer. Study-wide context: TCR and UMI combinations that were unique each appeared, on average, more than ten times in raw reads.

Described time point: sample taken at primary tumor resection. Unsorted whole RNA samples from tumor, nontumor lung or frozen PBMC were sequenced. This CDR3 contains 14 residues. V dropped 3 bases and J dropped 3; count of bases not matched to a gene: 3. CDR1 KGHSH and CDR2 LQKENI come from the germline V gene. The study, taken as a whole, reports: Among blood samples, ubiquitous expanded tumor TCRs appeared more at resection than at follow-up.

This clonotype has only a few counts. No antigen is known for it. Via MiXCR, TCRdb re-called the 5' RACE reads, giving one row per CDR3 protein. This repertoire shows about 95,000 distinct CDR3 sequences, around 9% found once; its top ten account for 6% to 7.5%. This chain connects TRBV18 to TRBJ2-5, with 8 bases aligning to TRBD1. The sample consisted of PBMCs, taken at surgery. This clonotype originated in a male donor with early-stage non-small cell lung cancer. The CDR3 is CASSPGTGEETQYF. The DNA for the CDR3 is TGTGCCAGCTCACCCGGGACAGGCGAAGAGACCCAGTACTTC. Full variable domain (missing parts from reference TRBV18 and TRBJ2-5): NAGVMQNPRHLVRRRGQEARLRCSPMKGHSHVYWYRQLPEEGLKFMVYLQKENIIDESGMPKERFSAEFPKEGPSILRIQQVVRGDSAAYFCASSPGTGEETQYFGPGTRLLVL.